Presented here are 2 T cell receptor gamma chains from one specimen sequenced in a study of γδ T cells in repeated Plasmodium falciparum infection. Flow sorting of PBMC yielded separate Vgamma9/Vdelta2+ and Vdelta2-negative gammadelta T cell populations for bulk repertoire analysis. TCRdb redid the clone calls on the multiplex PCR reads with CATT. The repertoire holds 25,000 to 35,000 gamma-chain clones, with 1.4% as singletons. The sequenced material came from gamma-delta T cells from blood. These receptors were obtained from a pool of human donors (malaria-infected and uninfected, not separated).

This clone occurred many times. The V and J genes are TRGV8 and TRGJ1 or TRGJ2. No J segment appears in TCRdb, so it was assigned here by matching the sequence to germline. This CDR3 is 11 amino acids long. CDR1 VENAVY and CDR2 YDSYNSRV come from the germline V gene. Trimming took 6 bases from V and 12 from J; bases not matched to a gene: 11. In nucleotides, the CDR3 is TGTGCCACCTGGTTGCAAACGTGGAAACTCTTT. Translating gives CATWLQTWKLF.

In its sample, this clone was seen a few times. This DNA's translation differs at residues 3 and 7 from TCRdb's protein, which comes from a much larger clone; a read error is likely, and the protein shown is translated from the DNA. This rearrangement joins TRGV4 to TRGJ1 or TRGJ2. Per the germline V gene, CDR1 is EGSTGY and CDR2 is YDSYTSSV. The CDR3 extends over 13 amino acids. In DNA form, the CDR3 reads TGTGCCCCCTGGGATGGGAGGAGGTATAAGAAACTCTTT. This encodes CAPWDGRRYKKLF.